The 28 T cell receptor beta chains presented below share a single source sample, sequenced in a study of blood T cell repertoires in COVID-19. TCRdb's table, derived via immunoSEQ multiplex PCR, lists solely in-frame clones and lacks some. The sample has over 150,000 clones; approximately 90% are singletons. The sample consisted of peripheral blood. Receptor source: a man over 45 with COVID-19, enrolled during active disease.

The V and J genes are TRBV5-6 and TRBJ2-7, with 9 bases aligning to TRBD1. The CDR3 consists of 13 residues. V lost 2 bases to trimming and J lost 7 bases; unmatched junction nucleotides: 4. In germline, CDR1 is SGHDT, CDR2 YYEEEE. CDR3 amino acids: CASSLQGAREQYF. Written as DNA, the CDR3 is TGTGCCAGCAGCTTACAGGGGGCGCGAGAGCAGTACTTC.

V usage is TRBV6-5 and J usage is TRBJ1-2; 7 bases fit TRBD1. The J segment lost 3 bases and the V segment lost 6 bases, leaving 7 bases of the junction unmatched. The CDR3 consists of 14 residues. The germline V gene encodes CDR1 MNHEY and CDR2 SVGAGI. The CDR3 reads CASRETGIYYGYTF. In DNA, the CDR3 is TGTGCCAGCAGGGAGACAGGGATTTACTATGGCTACACCTTC.

This clone was seen a single time. The chain recombines TRBV28 with TRBJ1-3, with unresolved D. V was clipped by 3 bases and J by 1 base, with 13 bases between them. Germline V gives CDR1 MDHEN, CDR2 SYDVKM. There are 16 residues in the CDR3. Here the CDR3 DNA reads TGTGCCAGCAGTTTCCCCGGAGTTCCGTCTGGAAACACCATATATTTT. Its translation is CASSFPGVPSGNTIYF.

The chain links TRBV28 to TRBJ2-7; TRBD2 matches 8 bases. With V trimmed by 5 bases and J by 0 bases, 6 bases remained unmatched. Germline V gene sequence: CDR1 MDHEN, CDR2 SYDVKM. CDR3 length equals 15 residues. CDR3 in amino acids: CASSREGKSSYEQYF. The CDR3 DNA reads as TGTGCCAGCAGTCGGGAGGGGAAGAGCTCCTACGAGCAGTACTTC.

The V call is TRBV5-6, the J call TRBJ1-3, with a tentative D call TRBD1 (5 bases). The CDR3 runs to 15 residues. Trimming stripped 1 base from V and 2 bases from J, with 10 bases between. Germline values: CDR1 SGHDT, CDR2 YYEEEE. The CDR3 DNA sequence: TGTGCCAGCAGCTTGCGCCAGACAGCTGGAAACACCATATATTTT. Translating gives CASSLRQTAGNTIYF. Combining the CDR3 with reference TRBV5-6 and TRBJ1-3 gives the whole variable domain DAGVTQSPTHLIKTRGQQVTLRCSPKSGHDTVSWYQQALGQGPQFIFQYYEEEERQRGNFPDRFSGHQFPNYSSELNVNALLLGDSALYLCASSLRQTAGNTIYFGEGSWLTVV.

The chain recombines TRBV7-9 with TRBJ2-5; D is possibly TRBD2 (5 bases). V lost 7 bases and J lost 0, with 21 bases in between. Germline V gene data show CDR1 as SEHNR and CDR2 as FQNEAQ (reference sequence). This CDR3 has 17 amino acids. In nucleotides, the CDR3 is TGTGCCAGCACCCCCGGGTGGGGAGCTAGCTACCAAGAGACCCAGTACTTC. This encodes CASTPGWGASYQETQYF.

This clone was observed a few times. The rearrangement links TRBV18 to TRBJ2-2, with 8 bases aligning to TRBD2. The CDR3 loop spans 15 amino acids. With 6 bases clipped from V and 7 bases from J, the junction kept 10 bases outside the gene matches. Per the germline V gene, CDR1 is KGHSH and CDR2 is LQKENI. CDR3 in amino acids: CASSRGTREIGELFF. CDR3 nucleotide sequence: TGTGCCAGCTCCCGCGGGACTAGAGAGATCGGGGAGCTGTTTTTT.

V gene TRBV4-2 combines with J gene TRBJ1-2, with 9 positions matching TRBD1. CDR3 length equals 18 residues. The ends lost 1 base at V and 4 bases at J; junction bases unmatched: 13. Per the germline V gene, CDR1 is LGHNA and CDR2 is YNFKEQ. CDR3 sequence (DNA): TGTGCCAGCAGCCAAGGGACAGGGGCAAAAGGGTCGGGCTATGGCTACACCTTC. Translated, it gives CASSQGTGAKGSGYGYTF.

The V call is TRBV27, the J call TRBJ1-1; D unclear. This CDR3 comprises 13 residues. Germline CDR1 is MNHEY and CDR2 is SMNVEV (reference sequence). V lost 4 bases and J lost 0, with 6 bases in between. CDR3 DNA sequence: TGTGCCAGCAGTTACTTTTTGAACACTGAAGCTTTCTTT. It codes for CASSYFLNTEAFF.

The chain employs TRBV7-3 and TRBJ2-2; a weak D match, TRBD1 (5 bases). This CDR3 has 19 amino acids. V was pared by 1 base and J by 0 bases, with 18 bases between. CDR1 SGHTA and CDR2 FQGTGA come from the germline V gene. The chain's CDR3 is CASSLMSLAGRTNTGELFF. CDR3 DNA sequence: TGTGCCAGCAGCTTAATGTCTTTGGCAGGGCGTACGAACACCGGGGAGCTGTTTTTT.

This chain joins TRBV6-5 and TRBJ2-6; D is unresolved. Per germline, CDR1 MNHEY and CDR2 SVGAGI. The CDR3 sequence is 13 residues long. Trimming cost V 7 bases and J 0 bases, with 4 bases left between them. CDR3 sequence: CASISSGANVLTF. The CDR3 coding sequence is TGTGCCAGCATCAGCTCTGGGGCCAACGTCCTGACTTTC.

The CDR3 reads CASSPGGDYNEQFF. CDR3 DNA: TGTGCCAGCAGCCCCGGGGGAGACTACAATGAGCAGTTCTTC. The chain uses TRBV13 and TRBJ2-1, with TRBD2 as a possible D gene (6 bases). Germline V gives CDR1 PRHDT, CDR2 FYEKMQ (reference sequence). CDR3 size: 14 residues. V was pared by 5 bases and J by 3 bases, with 11 bases between.

The chain combines TRBV28 with TRBJ2-7, with 9 bases aligning to TRBD1. Losses at the gene ends were 5 bases for V and 3 bases for J; bases not matched to a gene: 8. Germline CDR1 is MDHEN and CDR2 is SYDVKM. CDR3 length: 15 residues. CDR3 nucleotides: TGTGCCAGCAGTCTCTCACAGGGGGCCCGCTACGAGCAGTACTTC. Protein: CASSLSQGARYEQYF.

This chain uses TRBV5-1 with TRBJ2-7, with 10 bases aligning to TRBD2. CDR3 size: 15 residues. Losses at the gene ends were 1 base for V and 4 bases for J; bases not matched to a gene: 5. Per the germline V gene, CDR1 is SGHRS and CDR2 is YFSETQ. CDR3 sequence (DNA): TGCGCCAGCAGCTTGTCGGCTAGCGGGGGTTACGAGCAGTACTTC. Residues: CASSLSASGGYEQYF.

The chain recombines TRBV1 with TRBJ1-5. TRBV1 is termed a pseudogene. This CDR3 has 17 residues. The CDR3 nucleotides read TGCACCAGCAGCCAAGATGTATCCGGGGTGCGCAATCAGCCCCAGCATTTT. As protein: CTSSQDVSGVRNQPQHF.

This chain uses TRBV9 with TRBJ2-3, with unresolved D. Trimming pared 0 bases from V and 0 bases from J, leaving 11 bases between. The CDR3 covers 16 residues. Germline lookup yields CDR1 SGDLS and CDR2 YYNGEE. The CDR3 here is CASSVVGAASTDTQYF. The CDR3 nucleotides are TGTGCCAGCAGCGTAGTCGGAGCAGCTAGCACAGATACGCAGTATTTT.

V is TRBV11-1 and J is TRBJ2-2, with TRBD2 identical over 11 bases. The germline V gene encodes CDR1 SGHAT and CDR2 FQDESV (reference sequence). The CDR3 contains 16 residues. V was pared by 5 bases and J by 4 bases, with 6 bases of the junction left unmatched. CDR3 protein: CASSPSSGGTTGELFF. In nucleotides, the CDR3 is TGTGCCAGCAGCCCTTCTAGCGGGGGGACCACCGGGGAGCTGTTTTTT. Filled out from reference TRBV11-1 and TRBJ2-2, the complete variable domain reads EAEVAQSPRYKITEKSQAVAFWCDPISGHATLYWYRQILGQGPELLVQFQDESVVDDSQLPKDRFSAERLKGVDSTLKIQPAELGDSAMYLCASSPSSGGTTGELFFGEGSRLTVL.

The chain recombines TRBV9 with TRBJ2-1; a weak D match, TRBD2 (5 bases). Deletions cut 4 bases from V and 6 bases from J, with 11 bases between. This CDR3 contains 13 residues. Germline V CDR1 and CDR2: SGDLS, YYNGEE. CDR3 nucleotides: TGTGCCAGCAGCCAAGGCCGGGGCAATGAGCAGTTCTTC. Protein sequence: CASSQGRGNEQFF.

The rearrangement joins TRBV6-5 to TRBJ2-5, with D tentatively TRBD1 (7 bases). Looked up from germline, CDR1 is MNHEY and CDR2 is SVGAGI. CDR3 length equals 15 residues. Trimming shortened V by 4 bases and J by 2 bases, and 14 bases separated the two germline ends. This CDR3 is CASSWAGQPQETQYF. The CDR3 DNA reads as TGTGCCAGCAGTTGGGCGGGACAGCCTCAAGAGACCCAGTACTTC.

Only one count was recorded for this clone. The CDR3 reads CASSERDSNSPLHF. In DNA, the CDR3 is TGTGCCAGCAGTGAGCGGGATTCAAATTCACCCCTCCACTTT. The chain joins TRBV6-1 to TRBJ1-6; D not resolved. The V end lost 3 bases, the J end lost 7 bases, and 10 bases lay between the germline ends. The germline CDR1 and CDR2 sequences are MNHNS and SASEGT. The CDR3 length is 14 residues.

The chain employs TRBV7-9 and TRBJ1-1, with 9 bases matching TRBD1. Germline values: CDR1 SEHNR, CDR2 FQNEAQ (reference sequence). The J segment lost 5 bases and the V segment lost 5 bases, leaving 6 bases of the junction unmatched. This CDR3 has 14 residues. The CDR3 DNA follows: TGTGCCAGCAGCCGACAGGGGGTGGGAACTGAAGCTTTCTTT. The encoded protein is CASSRQGVGTEAFF.

This chain links TRBV7-9 with TRBJ2-3; 7 nucleotides match TRBD2. Germline CDR1 reads SEHNR; CDR2 reads FQNEAQ (reference sequence). This CDR3 contains 15 residues. The ends lost 3 bases at V and 5 bases at J; junction bases unmatched: 8. The CDR3 region has the DNA TGTGCCAGCAGCTTGGGAAGTGGGAGGGGAGATACGCAGTATTTT. Its translation: CASSLGSGRGDTQYF.

The V gene is TRBV7-3, the J gene TRBJ2-1; possible D gene TRBD2, 5 bases. This CDR3 is 13 amino acids long. V lost 5 bases, J lost 6 bases, and 11 bases lay in between. In germline, CDR1 is SGHTA, CDR2 FQGTGA. The DNA for the CDR3 is TGTGCCAGCAGCGAGGCGGACTTCAATGAGCAGTTCTTC. Translated, it gives CASSEADFNEQFF.

The V call is TRBV7-2, the J call TRBJ1-5; D is ambiguous. Germline values: CDR1 SGHTA, CDR2 FQGNSA. This CDR3 is 16 amino acids long. The V end lost 2 bases, the J end lost 2 bases, and 13 bases lay between the germline ends. CDR3 coding DNA: TGTGCCAGCAGCTTAATCGAAAGCGGTGGCAATCAGCCCCAGCATTTT. It codes for CASSLIESGGNQPQHF.

The chain combines TRBV7-9 with TRBJ2-7, with 12 positions matching TRBD1. The CDR3 loop spans 19 amino acids. The V gene end was trimmed by 0 bases and the J gene end by 4 bases; junction bases not matched to a gene: 13. The V gene's germline CDR1 is SEHNR and CDR2 FQNEAQ (reference sequence). The CDR3 DNA sequence: TGTGCCAGCAGCTTAGCCCAGGGGGGGACAGGGGGCCTCTTGTACGAGCAGTACTTC. Encoded protein: CASSLAQGGTGGLLYEQYF. Variable domain in full (rest from reference TRBV7-9 and TRBJ2-7): DTGVSQNPRHKITKRGQNVTFRCDPISEHNRLYWYRQTLGQGPEFLTYFQNEAQLEKSRLLSDRFSAERPKGSFSTLEIQRTEQGDSAMYLCASSLAQGGTGGLLYEQYFGPGTRLTVT.

The chain links TRBV21-1 to TRBJ1-1; the D call of TRBD1 is as the table states it, not checked on the DNA. TRBV21-1 counts as a pseudogene. The CDR3 runs to 16 residues. CDR3 protein: CASGALLPFMNTEAFF. In DNA form, the CDR3 reads TGTGCCAGCGGGGCGCTACTTCCGTTCATGAACACTGAAGCTTTCTTT.

This clone occurred a few times. The chain recombines TRBV7-2 with TRBJ2-1, with 9 bases fitting TRBD1. There are 16 residues in the CDR3. Trimming took 6 bases from V and 6 from J; bases not matched to a gene: 12. Germline CDR1 and CDR2: SGHTA and FQGNSA. In nucleotides, the CDR3 is TGTGCCAGCAGATATTCTACCGGGACAGGGTCCAATGAGCAGTTCTTC. This sequence encodes CASRYSTGTGSNEQFF.

The genes are TRBV27 and TRBJ1-2; D might be TRBD1 (6 bases). This CDR3 spans 14 amino acids. Per germline, CDR1 MNHEY and CDR2 SMNVEV (reference sequence). Trimming took off 4 bases at V and 4 bases at J, with 13 bases between the two ends. CDR3 nucleotide sequence: TGTGCCAGCAGTTCTGGGGGCGTCTTCTATGGCTACACCTTC. It yields the protein CASSSGGVFYGYTF.